This T cell receptor (beta chain) was identified in a study of blood T cell repertoires in COVID-19. The method was immunoSEQ multiplex PCR; TCRdb's version includes in-frame clones alone and lacks a portion of them. The sample lists 110,000 or so clones, more than 70% occurring once. Material: peripheral blood. The receptor was isolated from a woman in her seventies who had recovered from COVID-19.

The CDR3 reads CAIRLAGGLTNTGELFF. The CDR3 coding sequence is TGTGCCATCAGACTAGCGGGCGGGTTGACGAACACCGGGGAGCTGTTTTTT. The chain uses TRBV10-3 and TRBJ2-2; TRBD2 aligns across 9 bases. CDR1 ENHRY and CDR2 SYGVKD come from the germline V gene. The CDR3 contains 17 residues. The V gene end was trimmed by 6 bases and the J gene end by 0 bases; junction bases not matched to a gene: 8.